The rows below give T cell receptor beta chains drawn from one sample of a study of somatic mutations in cytotoxic T cells in rheumatoid arthritis. Assay: immunoSEQ multiplex PCR; the TCRdb copy retains only in-frame clones and omits some. The sample has around 15,000 clones; approximately 80% are singletons. The material sequenced was CD8+ T cells sorted from blood. The receptors stem from an adult with rheumatoid arthritis. Both conserved end residues are part of each CDR3. A D gene is named only where the DNA matches it firmly. A clone size is listed for some rows: how often the clone was seen (once, few, many), or a class if it is expanded.

v_call	clone_size	j_call	cdr3_length	d_call	cdr3_aa	cdr3_nt
TRBV2	-	TRBJ2-7	15	TRBD1	CATDSGTGGSYEQYF	TGTGCCACAGACTCGGGGACAGGGGGCTCCTACGAGCAGTACTTC
TRBV7-8	-	TRBJ2-1	15	TRBD1	CASSSRTGLYNEQFF	TGTGCCAGCAGCAGCAGGACAGGCCTATACAATGAGCAGTTCTTC
TRBV28	-	TRBJ1-1	14	TRBD1	CASNRQGPNTEAFF	TGTGCCAGCAATCGACAGGGGCCGAACACTGAAGCTTTCTTT
TRBV27	-	TRBJ1-5	18	-	CASRIPNNRDGGDQPQHF	TGTGCCAGCAGAATACCAAATAACCGGGACGGTGGGGATCAGCCCCAGCATTTT
TRBV19	few	TRBJ1-1	13	-	CASSMGLNTEAFF	TGTGCCAGTAGTATGGGTCTTAACACTGAAGCTTTCTTT
TRBV6-1	-	TRBJ1-4	12	-	CASSERDEKLFF	TGTGCCAGCAGCGAGAGGGATGAAAAACTGTTTTTT
TRBV10-1	medium-sized	TRBJ1-2	15	-	CASQFYLTGVNGYTF	TGCGCCAGTCAGTTCTACCTTACAGGTGTTAATGGCTACACCTTC
TRBV7-8	once	TRBJ1-1	14	-	CASSLDRDVTEAFF	TGTGCCAGCAGCTTAGACAGGGATGTCACTGAAGCTTTCTTT
TRBV9	-	TRBJ2-7	13	-	CASSDGGSYEQYF	TGTGCCAGCAGCGACGGAGGGTCCTACGAGCAGTACTTC
TRBV11-2	-	TRBJ2-5	19	-	CASSSYPNPVRQEEETQYF	TGTGCCAGCAGCTCATACCCCAACCCGGTTCGACAGGAGGAAGAGACCCAGTACTTC
TRBV9	-	TRBJ2-1	13	TRBD1	CASSQTGTNEQFF	TGTGCCAGCAGCCAGACAGGGACCAATGAGCAGTTCTTC
TRBV5-8	-	TRBJ1-5	15	TRBD1	CASRGQGGRNQPQHF	TGTGCCAGCAGAGGACAGGGGGGACGCAATCAGCCCCAGCATTTT
TRBV6-5	-	TRBJ2-1	14	-	CASSPPSGYNEQFF	TGTGCCAGCAGTCCCCCCAGCGGGTACAATGAGCAGTTCTTC
TRBV15	-	TRBJ1-1	16	TRBD1	CATSRRGRRGHTEAFF	TGTGCCACCAGCAGGAGGGGGAGGAGGGGGCACACTGAAGCTTTCTTT
TRBV6-6	-	TRBJ1-3	15	-	CASTSWKGSGNTIYF	TGTGCCAGCACCTCCTGGAAGGGCTCTGGAAACACCATATATTTT
TRBV5-1	-	TRBJ2-3	15	-	CASSFSAGSTDTQYF	TGCGCCAGCAGTTTTTCGGCGGGTAGCACAGATACGCAGTATTTT
TRBV19	-	TRBJ1-2	12	-	CASSIRDYGYTF	TGTGCCAGTAGTATCAGGGACTATGGCTACACCTTC
TRBV5-5	-	TRBJ2-3	16	TRBD1	CASSLQGKISTDTQYF	TGTGCCAGCAGCCTACAGGGGAAGATTAGCACAGATACGCAGTATTTT
TRBV29-1	-	TRBJ2-6	17	-	CSVEDPGRKSGANVLTF	TGCAGCGTTGAAGACCCGGGACGGAAGTCTGGGGCCAACGTCCTGACTTTC
TRBV28	-	TRBJ1-4	12	-	CASSPRGRRLFF	TGTGCCAGCAGTCCCCGGGGAAGGAGACTGTTTTTT
TRBV7-9	-	TRBJ1-1	15	TRBD1	CASSLGQGGDTEAFF	TGTGCCAGCAGCTTAGGGCAGGGGGGAGACACTGAAGCTTTCTTT
TRBV9	few	TRBJ2-4	17	TRBD2	CASSVGLAGGSKNIQYF	TGTGCCAGCAGCGTCGGACTAGCGGGGGGGAGCAAAAACATTCAGTACTTC
TRBV27	-	TRBJ2-2	12	-	CASSWNTGELFF	TGTGCCAGCAGTTGGAACACCGGGGAGCTGTTTTTT
TRBV6-5	-	TRBJ2-3	14	-	CASSSGGGSDTQYF	TGTGCCAGCAGCTCAGGGGGAGGATCAGATACGCAGTATTTT
TRBV18	-	TRBJ2-1	14	TRBD2	CASSPGTSVNEQFF	TGTGCCAGCTCGCCCGGGACTAGTGTTAATGAGCAGTTCTTC
TRBV9	-	TRBJ2-1	14	TRBD1	CASSVTGQYNEQFF	TGTGCCAGCAGCGTGACGGGACAGTACAATGAGCAGTTCTTC
TRBV5-4	-	TRBJ2-1	14	-	CASSLAVSYNEQFF	TGTGCCAGCAGCTTGGCTGTCTCCTACAATGAGCAGTTCTTC
TRBV7-8	-	TRBJ2-1	14	-	CASSLVAEYNEQFF	TGTGCCAGCAGCTTAGTTGCGGAGTACAATGAGCAGTTCTTC
TRBV5-8	-	TRBJ1-2	15	TRBD1	CASSEDRGTFYGYTF	TGTGCCAGCAGCGAGGACAGGGGGACGTTCTACGGCTACACCTTC
TRBV6-5	-	TRBJ2-5	16	TRBD2	CASSYSIGGTSKTQYF	TGTGCCAGCAGTTACTCGATAGGAGGGACTAGTAAGACCCAGTACTTC
TRBV10-1	-	TRBJ2-1	15	-	CASSVGGSDWNEQFF	TGCGCCAGCAGTGTTGGAGGGAGTGATTGGAATGAGCAGTTCTTC
TRBV5-6	-	TRBJ2-1	13	-	CASSLSSLDEQFF	TGTGCCAGCAGCTTGTCCAGCCTCGATGAGCAGTTCTTC
TRBV6-5	few	TRBJ1-4	16	-	CASSYSILTSNEKLFF	TGTGCCAGCAGTTACTCGATATTGACGAGCAATGAAAAACTGTTTTTT
TRBV7-2	few	TRBJ2-2	13	-	CASSLLDTGELFF	TGTGCCAGCAGCTTATTGGACACCGGGGAGCTGTTTTTT
TRBV19	-	TRBJ2-7	13	-	CASSIGLPYEQYF	TGTGCCAGTAGTATAGGGCTACCCTACGAACAGTACTTC
TRBV19	-	TRBJ2-4	15	TRBD2	CASSIDGRASSVEYF	TGTGCCAGTAGTATTGACGGGAGGGCCTCGTCGGTGGAGTACTTC
TRBV15	-	TRBJ1-6	15	-	CATRGRGADNSPLHF	TGTGCCACCAGGGGAAGAGGCGCGGATAATTCACCCCTCCACTTT
TRBV11-3	once	TRBJ2-1	16	TRBD1	CASSSGGGQGEFGQFF	TGTGCCAGCAGCTCCGGGGGAGGACAGGGCGAGTTCGGGCAGTTCTTC
TRBV28	-	TRBJ2-7	13	-	CASRRRSPYEQYF	TGTGCCAGCCGGAGGCGTAGCCCCTACGAGCAGTACTTC
TRBV5-5	-	TRBJ2-3	14	-	CASSSEHRADTQYF	TGTGCCAGCAGCTCCGAACACAGGGCAGATACGCAGTATTTT
TRBV14	-	TRBJ2-2	16	TRBD2	CASSLAGGPYTGELFF	TGTGCCAGCAGCCTAGCGGGAGGGCCATACACCGGGGAGCTGTTTTTT
TRBV6-5	-	TRBJ2-1	15	TRBD2	CASSIGTSVYNEQFF	TGTGCCAGCAGTATAGGGACTAGCGTCTACAATGAGCAGTTCTTC
TRBV28	-	TRBJ2-1	13	TRBD1	CASRGTGFHEQFF	TGTGCCAGCAGGGGGACAGGTTTCCATGAGCAGTTCTTC
TRBV2	-	TRBJ1-2	11	TRBD1	CASRGTEGYTF	TGTGCCAGCAGGGGGACAGAAGGCTACACCTTC
TRBV28	-	TRBJ2-5	12	-	CASLSGGKTQYF	TGTGCCAGCCTTTCCGGGGGAAAGACCCAGTACTTC
TRBV4-1	-	TRBJ2-7	15	-	CASSQYSGTYYEQYF	TGCGCCAGCAGCCAGTACTCCGGGACTTACTACGAGCAGTACTTC
TRBV28	-	TRBJ1-5	17	-	CASSFDQGYYSNQPQHF	TGTGCCAGCAGTTTCGACCAGGGGTATTATAGCAATCAGCCCCAGCATTTT
TRBV7-8	-	TRBJ1-2	17	-	CASSLARPGPQAYGYTF	TGTGCCAGCAGCTTAGCGAGACCGGGACCCCAAGCCTATGGCTACACCTTC
TRBV6-5	-	TRBJ2-1	12	-	CASSNAPTEQFF	TGTGCCAGCAGTAACGCTCCGACCGAGCAGTTCTTC